This TCR beta chain was retrieved from a study of blood T cell repertoires in COVID-19. At the level of the study: Samples taken during acute and convalescent COVID-19 were collected in the United States, Italy and Spain. T cells, B-cell-depleted T cells, or PBMCs supplied cDNA or gDNA.

This clone was seen only once. The CDR3 has 15 amino acids. V was shortened by 0 bases and J by 7 bases, with 14 bases between the two germline ends. Germline V CDR1 and CDR2: SGHDT, YYEEEE. Per the original methods: Amplification from reference gene primers served as the basis for estimated nucleated cell counts. The assay was immunoSEQ multiplex PCR, and TCRdb's table has in-frame clones only and misses some. V, J and clone size were drawn from that table, and D and trimming were deduced from the DNA. The sample has fewer than 150,000 clones, roughly 86% seen once. This chain links TRBV5-6 with TRBJ2-1, with TRBD2 as a possible D gene (5 bases). The clonotype was recovered from a man aged 50 to 60 with active or convalescent COVID-19. Sequenced sample: peripheral blood. This CDR3 is CASSLVAPPGNEQFF. Here the CDR3 DNA reads TGTGCCAGCAGCTTGGTGGCGCCACCGGGGAATGAGCAGTTCTTC.